Each of the 26 T cell receptor beta chains below was sequenced from the same sample in a study of T cells expressing NK-cell markers (dated by TCRdb to the early 2020s). The library was made by 5' RACE. Sequencing was carried out with an Illumina HiSeq 2000. Once TCRdb had reprocessed the reads, it stored one entry per CDR3 protein sequence and supplied no DNA. The table held for this sample gives about 460,000 distinct CDR3 sequences. Of the sample, more than 1.4% falls within the top ten clones. Material for sequencing was blood T cells: a sorted CD56 or NKG2C T cell subset, CD4+ or CD8+ T cells, or bulk PBMC T cells (not recorded which). The receptor source for this set is a woman between 45 and 60 years old in good health. Donor details come from another sample of the same person, matched by shared clones.

V usage is TRBV12-3 or TRBV12-4 and J usage is TRBJ2-7; TCRdb lists TRBD2, though no DNA is available to test this call. The CDR3 is made up of 14 amino acids. The CDR3 spells CASSGKRDSYEQYF.

J is TRBJ1-1 and V is TRBV12-3 or TRBV12-4. There are 14 residues in the CDR3. The CDR3 sequence: CASSLRQSLPEAFF.

This chain uses TRBV21-1 with TRBJ2-1; TCRdb calls TRBD1, which cannot be checked without DNA. TRBV21-1 is designated a pseudogene. This CDR3 contains 16 residues. The CDR3 reads CASSTRDRKPYNEQFF.

This chain links TRBV5-1 with TRBJ2-1; TCRdb gives TRBD2 as the D gene, but with no DNA this cannot be confirmed. The CDR3 sequence is 16 residues long. From germline, CDR1 is SGHRS and CDR2 YFSETQ. The CDR3: CASSEEGLAVYNEQFF. Full variable domain (outside the CDR3, taken from reference TRBV5-1 and TRBJ2-1): KAGVTQTPRYLIKTRGQQVTLSCSPISGHRSVSWYQQTPGQGLQFLFEYFSETQRNKGNFPGRFSGRQFSNSRSEMNVSTLELGDSALYLCASSEEGLAVYNEQFFGPGTRLTVL.

The chain carries TRBV20-1 and TRBJ2-1. There are 12 residues in the CDR3. Per the germline V gene, CDR1 is DFQATT and CDR2 is SNEGSKA (reference sequence). This CDR3 reads CSAVFWDNEQFF.

CDR3 in amino acids: CASSPTSGLTDTQYF. The chain has TRBV7-9 and TRBJ2-3; the TRBD2 assignment by TCRdb is unverifiable without DNA. The CDR3 is 15 amino acids. CDR1 is SEHNR, CDR2 FQNEAQ, per germline (reference sequence).

V and J are TRBV6-1 and TRBJ1-2; with no DNA, the TCRdb D assignment of TRBD1 cannot be verified. Germline V gene sequence: CDR1 MNHNS, CDR2 SASEGT. This CDR3 has 14 residues. The CDR3 is CASRGGGYNYGYTF.

The V gene is TRBV12-3 or TRBV12-4, the J gene TRBJ2-7; the TRBD2 assignment by TCRdb is unverifiable without DNA. This CDR3 has 14 amino acids. CDR3 region: CASSWDSHSYEQYF.

This chain connects TRBV5-1 to TRBJ1-1; TCRdb selects TRBD1, and the lack of DNA leaves this call unchecked. This CDR3 is built from 12 residues. Germline CDR1 is SGHRS and CDR2 is YFSETQ. The CDR3 sequence: CASSSDRKTSFF.

The rearrangement joins TRBV4-1 to TRBJ2-5; TCRdb outputs TRBD1, but without DNA this stays unchecked. Germline lookup yields CDR1 MGHRA and CDR2 YSYEKL. This CDR3 is built from 15 residues. The chain's CDR3 is CASSQPTQGPETQYF.

V and J are TRBV27 and TRBJ1-4; the TCRdb D gene call, TRBD1, has no DNA to confirm it. The germline gives CDR1 MNHEY, CDR2 SMNVEV (reference sequence). The CDR3 spans 15 residues. The CDR3 sequence is CASRPQGGYNEKLFF. Based on the CDR3 plus reference TRBV27 and TRBJ1-4, the full variable domain is EAQVTQNPRYLITVTGKKLTVTCSQNMNHEYMSWYRQDPGLGLRQIYYSMNVEVTDKGDVPEGYKVSRKEKRNFPLILESPSPNQTSLYFCASRPQGGYNEKLFFGSGTQLSVL.

This chain links TRBV19 with TRBJ2-7; the TCRdb D gene call, TRBD1, has no DNA to confirm it. The CDR3 consists of 13 residues. Germline CDR1 reads LNHDA; CDR2 reads SQIVND (reference sequence). The CDR3 sequence is CASSMNWGTGQNF.

The rearrangement uses TRBV12-3 or TRBV12-4 and TRBJ2-1; the D call from TCRdb, TRBD2, cannot be confirmed without DNA. The CDR3 length is 16 residues. The CDR3 loop reads CASMREMGGSYNEQFF.

This chain uses TRBV4-1 with TRBJ1-1; TCRdb reports TRBD1, a call that lacks DNA to check it against. This CDR3 spans 14 amino acids. Germline V gene lookup returns CDR1 MGHRA and CDR2 YSYEKL. CDR3: CASSQRDTNTEAFF.

V is TRBV19 and J is TRBJ2-1; without DNA, the TCRdb call of TRBD2 cannot be checked. Germline V gene lookup returns CDR1 LNHDA and CDR2 SQIVND (reference sequence). The CDR3 loop spans 14 amino acids. CDR3 region: CASMTSGRVNEQFF.

The CDR3 loop is CSASTGFGTEAFF. The chain joins TRBV20-1 to TRBJ1-1; TCRdb's D call, TRBD1, is unchecked because there is no DNA. In germline, CDR1 is DFQATT, CDR2 SNEGSKA (reference sequence). The CDR3 length is 13 residues.

The chain uses TRBV28 and TRBJ2-1; TCRdb proposes TRBD1, but this gene call is untestable without DNA. The CDR3 is 16 amino acids. Germline V gene sequence: CDR1 MDHEN, CDR2 SYDVKM. CDR3 region: CASSPKRGLSYNEQFF.

J is TRBJ2-2 and V is TRBV29-1; TCRdb's D call of TRBD2 is untestable without DNA. Germline CDR1 SQVTM, CDR2 ANQGSEA. The CDR3 is 17 residues long. CDR3: CSVLGASGSPNTGELFF.

The rearrangement uses TRBV28 and TRBJ2-5; the D gene TCRdb calls, TRBD2, cannot be checked with no DNA. The CDR3 runs to 15 residues. CDR1 MDHEN and CDR2 SYDVKM come from the germline V gene. The CDR3 is CASSLGGLAGETQYF.

The CDR3 loop is CASSQESGSWETQYF. The rearrangement links TRBV4-2 to TRBJ2-5. CDR3 length equals 15 residues. From germline, CDR1 is LGHNA and CDR2 YNFKEQ.

The CDR3 sequence: CASSSLTSGSVDEQFF. The J gene is TRBJ2-1, the V gene TRBV5-1; TCRdb's D call of TRBD2 is untestable without DNA. CDR3 length equals 16 residues. Germline V lookup: CDR1 SGHRS, CDR2 YFSETQ.

The rearrangement joins TRBV9 to TRBJ2-3; the D call of TRBD1 rests on TCRdb alone, since no DNA is present to check it. The CDR3 has 14 amino acids. Germline V gives CDR1 SGDLS, CDR2 YYNGEE. This chain's CDR3 is CASSFRTGLDTQYF.

This chain connects TRBV10-3 to TRBJ2-2; TCRdb's D call of TRBD2 is untestable without DNA. The CDR3 consists of 15 residues. CDR1 and CDR2 from the germline V gene are ENHRY and SYGVKD. This CDR3 reads CAISDRRAGTGELFF.

V gene TRBV6-5 combines with J gene TRBJ2-1; as DNA is missing, the TRBD1 call by TCRdb cannot be tested. The CDR3 extends over 12 amino acids. Germline loops: CDR1 MNHEY, CDR2 SVGAGI. The CDR3: CASSDRVGEQFF.

The chain combines TRBV20-1 with TRBJ1-2; TCRdb proposes TRBD1, but this gene call is untestable without DNA. The V gene's germline CDR1 is DFQATT and CDR2 SNEGSKA (reference sequence). The CDR3 runs 15 residues. The CDR3 protein is CSARGASGTLYGYTF.

The V call is TRBV29-1, the J call TRBJ2-7. The CDR3 covers 12 residues. Germline CDR1 reads SQVTM; CDR2 reads ANQGSEA. CDR3 protein: CSVATYSYEQYF.